The next 26 T cell receptor beta chains were all read from a single sample in a study of cytomegalovirus exposure and HLA in healthy donors. 13 Jbeta primers and 60 Vbeta primers were used for the PCR. Only in-frame clones appear in the TCRdb table, and some are missing; sequencing was by immunoSEQ multiplex PCR. The sample contains some 200,000 clones, roughly 12% of which appear only once. Sequencing input: PBMCs. All receptors derive from a man aged 50 to 60 in good health and CMV-seropositive.

The chain combines TRBV5-6 with TRBJ1-1; 7 bases agree with TRBD1. The V gene's germline CDR1 is SGHDT and CDR2 YYEEEE. This CDR3 has 15 residues. With 6 bases clipped from V and 3 bases from J, the junction kept 11 bases outside the gene matches. CDR3 DNA sequence: TGTGCCAGCACCTCATCGGACAGGAGCGACACTGAAGCTTTCTTT. As protein: CASTSSDRSDTEAFF.

The rearrangement uses TRBV28 and TRBJ1-2; D perhaps matches TRBD1 (6 bases). Germline assignment: CDR1 MDHEN and CDR2 SYDVKM. The CDR3 has 13 residues. Trimming left V 6 bases short and J 2 bases short, with 10 bases between. DNA for the CDR3: TGTGCCAGCAGGCCTCAGGGGAACTATGGCTACACCTTC. Encoded protein: CASRPQGNYGYTF.

The CDR3 region has the DNA TGTGCCAGCAGTTACTCCCCGTTTGGGGGGAGTGAAGCTTTCTTT. As protein: CASSYSPFGGSEAFF. The chain uses TRBV6-6 and TRBJ1-1; a weak D match, TRBD1 (5 bases). Trimming removed 0 bases at V and 7 bases at J, with 15 bases between. The germline V gene has CDR1 MNHNY and CDR2 SVGAGI (reference sequence). This CDR3 comprises 15 residues.

This clone has a handful of counts. The rearrangement uses TRBV11-3 and TRBJ2-7; D not certain. The CDR3 totals 11 residues. Germline values: CDR1 SGHNT, CDR2 YENEEA. V was shortened by 5 bases and J by 2 bases, with 4 bases between the two germline ends. This chain's CDR3 is CASSKPYEQYF. In DNA form, the CDR3 reads TGTGCCAGCAGCAAGCCCTACGAGCAGTACTTC.

This clone was picked up a small number of times. This chain links TRBV11-3 with TRBJ2-2, with no clear D. This CDR3 spans 16 amino acids. The V and J ends lost 0 bases and 5 bases respectively, with 13 bases between them. The germline V gene encodes CDR1 SGHNT and CDR2 YENEEA. The CDR3: CASSLDLQLLTGELFF. The DNA for the CDR3 is TGTGCCAGCAGCTTAGATCTACAACTACTTACCGGGGAGCTGTTTTTT.

This clone was detected only a few times. The chain has TRBV7-2 and TRBJ2-3, with 14 bases fitting TRBD2. CDR1 SGHTA and CDR2 FQGNSA come from the germline V gene. The CDR3 has 16 residues. With V trimmed by 5 bases and J by 5 bases, 6 bases remained unmatched. CDR3: CASSLGTSGGQDTQYF. As DNA, the CDR3 is TGTGCCAGCAGCCTAGGGACTAGCGGGGGCCAAGATACGCAGTATTTT.

CDR3 region: CASSSWSRPNEKLFF. Written as DNA, the CDR3 is TGTGCCAGCAGCTCTTGGAGTAGGCCTAATGAAAAACTGTTTTTT. The gene calls are TRBV7-2 and TRBJ1-4, with D hard to call. The germline CDR1 and CDR2 sequences are SGHTA and FQGNSA. V lost 4 bases, J lost 3 bases, and 12 bases lay in between. The CDR3 spans 15 residues.

This clone was recorded a few times. The chain joins TRBV7-8 to TRBJ2-7; 8 positions agree with TRBD2. The CDR3 runs to 17 residues. The germline V gene encodes CDR1 SGHVS and CDR2 FQNEAQ. V gave up 3 bases and J gave up 5 bases; unmatched junction bases: 15. The CDR3 region is CASSFYHRTGTRHEQYF. The CDR3 region has the DNA TGTGCCAGCAGCTTCTATCACCGGACCGGGACTAGGCACGAGCAGTACTTC.

This clone was picked up a small number of times. The V gene is TRBV5-4, the J gene TRBJ2-5, with a tentative D call TRBD2 (5 bases). This CDR3 contains 13 residues. Germline-derived CDR1 and CDR2 are SGHNT and YYREEE (reference sequence). The V and J ends lost 0 bases and 5 bases respectively, with 8 bases between them. CDR3 sequence (DNA): TGTGCCAGCAGCTTGGGGGCGGGTGAGACCCAGTACTTC. Its protein product is CASSLGAGETQYF.

This clone was picked up a small number of times. The CDR3 nucleotides are TGTGCCAGCTCGCGGGACCTGGGGGACACTGAAGCTTTCTTT. Translating it yields CASSRDLGDTEAFF. The gene calls are TRBV18 and TRBJ1-1; tentative D call: TRBD1 (5 bases). V was shortened by 6 bases and J by 3 bases, with 14 bases between the two germline ends. The CDR3 length is 14 residues. In germline, CDR1 is KGHSH, CDR2 LQKENI.

This rearrangement joins TRBV27 to TRBJ2-1; TRBD1 agrees at 8 bases. Germline V gives CDR1 MNHEY, CDR2 SMNVEV (reference sequence). This CDR3 is 15 amino acids long. The V and J ends lost 5 bases and 7 bases, in that order; junction bases with no gene match: 10. The DNA of the CDR3 is TGTGCCAGCAGTCCTCGACGCGGGGACAGGAATGAGCAGTTCTTC. The encoded protein is CASSPRRGDRNEQFF.

The rearrangement uses TRBV27 and TRBJ1-6; D is ambiguous. The V end lost 4 bases, the J end lost 0 bases, and 10 bases lay between the germline ends. This CDR3 spans 16 amino acids. CDR1 and CDR2 from the germline V gene are MNHEY and SMNVEV (reference sequence). CDR3 protein: CASSSHGSSYNSPLHF. The CDR3 nucleotides read TGTGCCAGCAGTTCGCATGGGAGCTCCTATAATTCACCCCTCCACTTT.

This clone was detected a few times. The chain couples TRBV19 to TRBJ1-5, with D unclear. V was trimmed by 3 bases and J by 1 base, leaving 7 bases between them. The germline CDR1 and CDR2 sequences are LNHDA and SQIVND (reference sequence). This CDR3 contains 14 residues. The CDR3 spells CASSMAGSNQPQHF. The CDR3, as DNA: TGTGCCAGTAGTATGGCGGGAAGCAATCAGCCCCAGCATTTT.

The chain carries TRBV7-2 and TRBJ2-3, with 8 bases lining up with TRBD2. CDR1 SGHTA and CDR2 FQGNSA come from the germline V gene. V shed 10 bases, J shed 2 bases, and the junction held 11 bases outside the gene matches. The CDR3 is 15 residues long. This CDR3 reads CATEGGSGVTDTQYF. The CDR3 region has the DNA TGTGCCACGGAGGGGGGTAGCGGGGTCACAGATACGCAGTATTTT.

The rearrangement links TRBV5-4 to TRBJ2-1; 7 bases are shared with TRBD2. Germline CDR1 SGHNT, CDR2 YYREEE (reference sequence). The ends lost 0 bases at V and 9 bases at J; junction bases unmatched: 12. The CDR3 has 16 residues. As DNA, the CDR3 is TGTGCCAGCAGCTTGGGACTCAAGCGGGGTATCACTGAGCAGTTCTTC. This encodes CASSLGLKRGITEQFF.

The chain couples TRBV19 to TRBJ2-6; tentatively, D is TRBD1 (5 bases). The CDR3 extends over 19 amino acids. Deletions cut 0 bases from V and 1 base from J, with 16 bases between. Per the germline V gene, CDR1 is LNHDA and CDR2 is SQIVND (reference sequence). In nucleotides, the CDR3 is TGTGCCAGTAGTATAGATCTGCCAGGGTGGGGATCTGGGGCCAACGTCCTGACTTTC. Its protein is CASSIDLPGWGSGANVLTF.

The V and J genes are TRBV19 and TRBJ1-2, with 7 bases aligning to TRBD1. Germline lookup yields CDR1 LNHDA and CDR2 SQIVND (reference sequence). This CDR3 is 13 amino acids long. V lost 5 bases, J lost 8 bases, and 8 bases stayed unmatched. Written as DNA, the CDR3 is TGTGCCAGTAGTGAAGACAGGGTCGAAGGCTACACCTTC. Protein sequence: CASSEDRVEGYTF.

The chain employs TRBV4-1 and TRBJ2-3; no clear D gene. V lost 6 bases, J lost 1 base, and 17 bases lay in between. This CDR3 has 16 amino acids. Germline V gene data show CDR1 as MGHRA and CDR2 as YSYEKL. The CDR3 loop reads CASSHGLTPGTDTQYF. In nucleotides, the CDR3 is TGCGCCAGCAGTCACGGCCTGACTCCGGGCACAGATACGCAGTATTTT.

This clone was picked up a small number of times. This chain links TRBV7-2 with TRBJ1-1; D call uncertain. Germline CDR1 reads SGHTA; CDR2 reads FQGNSA. This CDR3 region has 15 residues. Trimming stripped 6 bases from V and 2 bases from J, with 16 bases between. This chain's CDR3 is CASRYAAEINTEAFF. CDR3 DNA sequence: TGTGCCAGCAGATACGCTGCGGAAATCAACACTGAAGCTTTCTTT.

This chain links TRBV27 with TRBJ1-4; 8 bases are shared with TRBD1. The V gene end was trimmed by 5 bases and the J gene end by 5 bases; junction bases not matched to a gene: 7. The CDR3 runs to 15 residues. Germline V gene sequence: CDR1 MNHEY, CDR2 SMNVEV (reference sequence). CDR3 sequence reads: CASSPGGAENEKLFF. CDR3 sequence (DNA): TGTGCCAGCAGTCCAGGGGGCGCGGAGAATGAAAAACTGTTTTTT.

V and J are TRBV6-1 and TRBJ1-3; a weak D match, TRBD1 (5 bases). Germline CDR1 is MNHNS and CDR2 is SASEGT. This CDR3 contains 14 residues. V gave up 3 bases and J gave up 1 base, with 7 bases separating them. Here the CDR3 reads CASSDSGSGNTIYF. In DNA form, the CDR3 reads TGTGCCAGCAGTGACTCAGGGTCTGGAAACACCATATATTTT.

This clone was counted only a few times. This chain links TRBV7-3 with TRBJ1-1; 7 positions match TRBD1. The J segment lost 0 bases and the V segment lost 7 bases, leaving 5 bases of the junction unmatched. The CDR3 totals 14 residues. CDR1 and CDR2 from the germline V gene are SGHTA and FQGTGA. DNA of the CDR3: TGTGCCAGCATATTGGACAGGTTGAACACTGAAGCTTTCTTT. Translated: CASILDRLNTEAFF.

The sample holds a few counts of this clone. The chain is built from TRBV7-9 and TRBJ1-1; tentative D call: TRBD1 (5 bases). V shed 4 bases and J shed 4 bases, with 13 bases lying between them. This CDR3 comprises 14 residues. CDR1 is SEHNR and CDR2 is FQNEAQ in the germline V gene (reference sequence). The CDR3 loop reads CASSSLSGGTEAFF. In nucleotides, the CDR3 is TGTGCCAGCAGCTCCCTTTCGGGGGGCACTGAAGCTTTCTTT.

Only a few counts were recorded for this clone. The CDR3: CASSGVPRQETQYF. CDR3 nucleotide sequence: TGTGCCAGCAGCGGAGTGCCCCGTCAAGAGACCCAGTACTTC. The chain couples TRBV11-3 to TRBJ2-5; D gene ambiguous. V lost 5 bases and J lost 2, with 12 bases in between. This CDR3 contains 14 residues. CDR1 is SGHNT, CDR2 YENEEA, per germline.

This clone was detected only a few times. This chain links TRBV29-1 with TRBJ1-2; no definite D call. Trimming removed 3 bases at V and 4 bases at J, with 9 bases between. Per the germline V gene, CDR1 is SQVTM and CDR2 is ANQGSEA. The CDR3 totals 12 residues. The CDR3: CSVDGESYGYTF. CDR3 nucleotides: TGCAGCGTTGACGGGGAGAGCTATGGCTACACCTTC.

This clone has a handful of counts. V usage is TRBV5-6 and J usage is TRBJ1-2, with 11 bases lining up with TRBD1. The CDR3 totals 13 residues. J gave up 7 bases and V 7 bases, and 6 bases lay outside the gene matches. Germline CDR1 SGHDT, CDR2 YYEEEE. The CDR3 coding sequence is TGTGCCAGCGCTGGACAGGGGGCAGGTGGCTACACCTTC. It yields the protein CASAGQGAGGYTF.